This TCR beta chain was sequenced for a study of blood T cell repertoires in COVID-19. The CDR3 loop spans 16 amino acids. With 2 bases clipped from V and 8 bases from J, the junction kept 6 bases outside the gene matches. Germline-derived CDR1 and CDR2 are MNHNS and SASEGT. The study drew participants aged about 18 to 89 years from about two dozen US areas. In its sample, this clone was seen once. Sequencing was performed with immunoSEQ multiplex PCR; in TCRdb, only in-frame clones are kept and a portion is missing. The sample has approximately 240,000 clones; roughly nine tenths are singletons. The chain combines TRBV6-1 with TRBJ2-1; 13 bases map to TRBD2. The receptor's source is a woman aged 25 to 39 with acute COVID-19. The sample taken for sequencing was PBMCs or T cells enriched from blood (not recorded which). The chain's CDR3 is CASSEPGLAGVDEQFF. The DNA of the CDR3 is TGTGCCAGCAGTGAACCCGGACTAGCGGGAGTTGATGAGCAGTTCTTC.